These T cell receptor beta chains were read from a single sample in a study of regulatory T cells in long-lasting Graves disease. TCRdb re-called the multiplex PCR reads with MiXCR, one entry per CDR3 protein. The data show 350,000 to 500,000 distinct CDR3 sequences, around 15% seen once. Separately, the same data were catalogued under a study of T cells in Graves' hyperthyroidism and ophthalmopathy.

This specimen consisted of peripheral blood mononuclear cells (PBMCs), obtained at new diagnosis, from a patient treated with antithyroid drugs. The receptors derive from a woman between 50 and 59 years old with Graves disease. Each CDR3 is given without its conserved first and last residue. Where a row states a size, it is once, few, many or the class of an expanded clone; other rows omit it.

j_call | clone_size | v_call | cdr3_aa
TRBJ1-2 | few | TRBV28 | ASSRGVVVGYT
TRBJ2-5 | . | TRBV5-6 | ASSSTASYLQETQY
TRBJ2-3 | many | TRBV7-9 | ASSLDRATDTQY
TRBJ1-2 | . | TRBV12-3/TRBV12-4 | ASSLYGQGASGYT
TRBJ2-5 | many | TRBV2 | ASSGRTGLRMSRETQY
TRBJ2-1 | many | TRBV5-1 | ASSFSGREGYNEQF
TRBJ2-7 | . | TRBV18 | ASSPYTSGNAYEQY
TRBJ2-2 | few | TRBV15 | ATSRRTSVNTGELF
TRBJ1-5 | few | TRBV24-1 | GREVGNQPQH
TRBJ2-5 | few | TRBV19 | ASDKGMGQETQY
TRBJ2-3 | few | TRBV3-1 | ASSQPRTDTQY
TRBJ2-2 | many | TRBV12-3/TRBV12-4 | ASSGTGYTGELF
TRBJ2-5 | many | TRBV3-1 | ASSQESGGPGETQY
TRBJ2-2 | . | TRBV30 | AWSVQVIGGELF
TRBJ2-1 | many | TRBV20-1 | SARTSGSREQF
TRBJ2-1 | few | TRBV4-1 | ASSPAGVVDNEQF
TRBJ2-2 | few | TRBV6-1 | ASSEFAGDTGELF
TRBJ2-3 | few | TRBV5-8 | ASSFYPGQGGDTQY
TRBJ2-7 | few | TRBV6-4 | ASSEQRQAKTVSYEQY
TRBJ1-6 | . | TRBV12-3/TRBV12-4 | ASSFRQENSPLH
TRBJ2-1 | medium-sized | TRBV30 | AWSGPGGRGMDEQF
TRBJ1-6 | many | TRBV12-3/TRBV12-4 | ASGRDANSPLH
TRBJ2-1 | many | TRBV6-1 | ASRGLTASYNEQF
TRBJ2-5 | . | TRBV3-1 | ASSQVGTSGREETQY
TRBJ2-3 | few | TRBV28 | ASSHRTGGGDTQY
TRBJ1-1 | many | TRBV11-3 | ASSFGTGTEAF
TRBJ2-4 | few | TRBV19 | ASSQTGETNIQY
TRBJ1-1 | many | TRBV12-3/TRBV12-4 | ASSLGRGDSEAF
TRBJ1-4 | many | TRBV28 | ASSLGGQGSEKLF
TRBJ2-3 | . | TRBV30 | AWSAGTGATDTQY
TRBJ2-5 | many | TRBV2 | ASSWDYQETQY
TRBJ1-1 | many | TRBV20-1 | SAREGAIPEAF
TRBJ1-5 | . | TRBV24-1 | ATSQGGQPQH
TRBJ1-1 | . | TRBV29-1 | SVPEAGKAF
TRBJ1-1 | many | TRBV28 | ATNRARVGRRGWSNTEAF
TRBJ2-7 | few | TRBV5-1 | ASSSRTEFSYEQY
TRBJ2-4 | few | TRBV20-1 | SAEGGQGNIQY